Listed here are 29 T cell receptor beta chains from one sample, sequenced in a study of early T cells in non-severe SARS-CoV-2 infection. TCRdb redid the calling of the 5' RACE reads with MiXCR, one entry per CDR3 protein. This table has about 63,000 distinct CDR3 sequences, around 13% appearing once. Input material: whole blood. All receptors come from an adult who was a healthcare worker with PCR-confirmed SARS-CoV-2 infection or an uninfected control (not recorded which).

This clonotype was found many times. The chain combines TRBV7-2 with TRBJ1-2; D possibly corresponds to TRBD1 (6 bases). Germline V CDR1 and CDR2: SGHTA, FQGNSA. With 5 bases removed from V and 4 bases from J, the gap between germline ends came to 23 bases. CDR3 length: 17 amino acids. The CDR3 protein is CASSQRALTGNPYGYTF. The CDR3, as DNA: TGTGCCAGCAGCCAGCGTGCCTTAACAGGGAACCCCTATGGCTACACCTTC.

The sample holds many counts of this clonotype. This rearrangement joins TRBV4-3 to TRBJ1-5, with D perhaps TRBD1 (5 bases). The CDR3 is 16 amino acids. Germline CDR1 is LGHNA and CDR2 is YSLEER. The V end was cut by 4 bases, the J end by 1 base, with 14 bases between. The CDR3 loop is CASSLHRIGSNQPQHF. The CDR3 bases are TGCGCCAGCAGCCTACACAGGATAGGGAGCAATCAGCCCCAGCATTTT.

This clonotype has only a few counts. The rearrangement joins TRBV6-5 to TRBJ1-3, with D perhaps matching TRBD1 (5 bases). Germline CDR1 and CDR2: MNHEY and SVGAGI. V was trimmed by 1 base and J by 8 bases, leaving 15 bases between them. This CDR3 has 15 amino acids. The CDR3 DNA follows: TGTGCCAGCAGTTACTTTAGGGGTAGCTCGGACACCATATATTTT. Translated: CASSYFRGSSDTIYF.

This chain uses TRBV6-4 with TRBJ2-2, with 8 bases aligning to TRBD2. J gave up 4 bases and V 3 bases, and 4 bases lay outside the gene matches. CDR1 is MRHNA and CDR2 is SNTAGT in the germline V gene. The CDR3 runs 15 residues. The CDR3 DNA is TGTGCCAGCAGTGAATCCGGGGGGGGCACCGGGGAGCTGTTTTTT. Residues: CASSESGGGTGELFF.

This sequence joins TRBV6-5 and TRBJ1-2; D remains unclear. CDR3 size: 15 residues. V dropped 6 bases and J dropped 2 bases, with 16 bases sitting between them. CDR1 and CDR2 from the germline V gene are MNHEY and SVGAGI. CDR3 loop: CASSRPGSPNYGYTF. In DNA, the CDR3 is TGTGCCAGCAGCCGACCGGGCAGTCCCAACTATGGCTACACCTTC.

At least ten counts were recorded for this clonotype. This chain connects TRBV10-2 to TRBJ2-7; D gene uncertain. The CDR3 has 12 residues. The germline V and J ends were trimmed by 6 bases and 2 bases, with 8 bases remaining between them. Germline assignment: CDR1 WSHSY and CDR2 SAAADI. CDR3 protein: CASRDLAYEQYF. The CDR3 DNA sequence: TGCGCCAGCAGGGACCTCGCCTACGAGCAGTACTTC.

This clonotype was seen at least ten times. The V and J genes are TRBV12-3 or TRBV12-4 and TRBJ1-2; D perhaps matches TRBD1 (5 bases). Between the trimmed V and J ends, which lost 2 bases and 7 bases, there was a span of 11 bases. This CDR3 region has 13 residues. DNA for the CDR3: TGTGCCAGCAGTTTAAGCGGGGCCCCTGGCTACACCTTC. Translation: CASSLSGAPGYTF.

The sample holds many counts of this clonotype. V and J are TRBV12-3 or TRBV12-4 and TRBJ2-5, with D tentatively TRBD2 (6 bases). This CDR3 is built from 11 residues. Trimming shortened V by 3 bases and J by 7 bases, and 6 bases separated the two germline ends. In nucleotides, the CDR3 is TGTGCCAGCAGTTTGGGGGGGACCCAGTACTTC. Its protein is CASSLGGTQYF.

The gene calls are TRBV7-9 and TRBJ2-7, with 7 nucleotides matching TRBD1. This CDR3 contains 14 residues. From germline, CDR1 is SEHNR and CDR2 FQNEAQ (reference sequence). V shed 4 bases, J shed 4 bases, and the junction held 7 bases outside the gene matches. The CDR3 nucleotides are TGTGCCAGCAGCTCCGAGACAGGGTCATACGAGCAGTACTTC. Translation: CASSSETGSYEQYF. Full variable domain (rest looked up from reference TRBV7-9 and TRBJ2-7): DTGVSQNPRHKITKRGQNVTFRCDPISEHNRLYWYRQTLGQGPEFLTYFQNEAQLEKSRLLSDRFSAERPKGSFSTLEIQRTEQGDSAMYLCASSSETGSYEQYFGPGTRLTVT.

The sample holds many counts of this clonotype. The genes are TRBV6-5 and TRBJ1-2, with a weak D call TRBD1 (5 bases). This CDR3 has 13 amino acids. Trimming cost V 2 bases and J 6 bases, with 10 bases left between them. Per germline, CDR1 MNHEY and CDR2 SVGAGI. The CDR3 is CASSYQGVDGYTF. In nucleotides, the CDR3 is TGTGCCAGCAGTTACCAAGGGGTGGATGGCTACACCTTC.

Concerning this clonotype itself: A much larger clone lies a single base off, so this may be a read error. The chain links TRBV4-3 to TRBJ2-3; a possible D gene is TRBD2 (5 bases). Deletions cut 4 bases from V and 0 bases from J, with 14 bases between. The germline CDR1 and CDR2 sequences are LGHNA and YSLEER. The CDR3 sequence is 16 residues long. The CDR3 DNA follows: TGCGCCAGCAGCCTTTCACAAGCGGTGAGCACAGATACGCAGTATTTT. This codes for CASSLSQAVSTDTQYF.

There are many counts of this clonotype. The chain is built from TRBV6-5 and TRBJ1-3; unclear D gene. The CDR3 consists of 13 residues. V lost 7 bases to trimming and J lost 0 bases, with 7 bases between them. Germline-derived CDR1 and CDR2 are MNHEY and SVGAGI. CDR3 DNA sequence: TGTGCCAGCAAAGGTCTCTCTGGAAACACCATATATTTT. Encoded protein: CASKGLSGNTIYF.

The chain joins TRBV29-1 to TRBJ2-1, with D uncertain. The germline gives CDR1 SQVTM, CDR2 ANQGSEA. The CDR3 has 13 amino acids. V was shortened by 6 bases and J by 0 bases, with 9 bases between the two germline ends. Written as DNA, the CDR3 is TGCAGCGTCACTCGACGCTCCTACAATGAGCAGTTCTTC. Its protein product is CSVTRRSYNEQFF.

This clonotype was observed many times. The V call is TRBV6-1, the J call TRBJ1-5; TRBD1 matches 8 bases. The CDR3 spans 13 residues. Germline V gene sequence: CDR1 MNHNS, CDR2 SASEGT. Losses at the gene ends were 4 bases for V and 4 bases for J; bases not matched to a gene: 0. Here the CDR3 reads CASSGTGNQPQHF. Written as DNA, the CDR3 is TGTGCCAGCAGTGGGACAGGGAATCAGCCCCAGCATTTT.

This clonotype was found many times. V usage is TRBV29-1 and J usage is TRBJ1-5, with D perhaps matching TRBD1 (5 bases). V shed 5 bases and J shed 4 bases, with 15 bases lying between them. Germline lookup yields CDR1 SQVTM and CDR2 ANQGSEA. This CDR3 has 14 residues. The CDR3 DNA follows: TGCAGCGTTCCACCGACAGTCGTTAATCAGCCCCAGCATTTT. Translated: CSVPPTVVNQPQHF.

This clonotype was detected only a few times. CDR3 loop: CASSYSGQVDGYTF. The CDR3 DNA reads as TGTGCCAGCAGTTACTCAGGGCAGGTTGATGGCTACACCTTC. The rearrangement uses TRBV6-5 and TRBJ1-2; no definite D call. The V gene lost 0 bases and the J gene lost 6 bases, with 11 bases spanning the gap. The CDR3 sequence is 14 residues long. Germline V gives CDR1 MNHEY, CDR2 SVGAGI.

This clonotype was found a few times. This chain links TRBV7-9 with TRBJ2-7; the D gene is possibly TRBD2 (5 bases). The germline V gene has CDR1 SEHNR and CDR2 FQNEAQ (reference sequence). Trimming shortened V by 5 bases and J by 4 bases, and 12 bases separated the two germline ends. This CDR3 has 13 residues. CDR3 in amino acids: CASSPDWIYEQYF. The CDR3 DNA reads TGTGCCAGCAGCCCGGACTGGATTTACGAGCAGTACTTC. The full variable domain, rest sourced from reference TRBV7-9 and TRBJ2-7, is DTGVSQNPRHKITKRGQNVTFRCDPISEHNRLYWYRQTLGQGPEFLTYFQNEAQLEKSRLLSDRFSAERPKGSFSTLEIQRTEQGDSAMYLCASSPDWIYEQYFGPGTRLTVT.

The chain joins TRBV29-1 to TRBJ2-7; D may be TRBD1 or TRBD2 (5 bases each). This CDR3 is 12 amino acids long. V gave up 4 bases and J gave up 2 bases, with 9 bases separating them. Germline assignment: CDR1 SQVTM and CDR2 ANQGSEA. In DNA form, the CDR3 reads TGCAGCGTTGGGGACGGAACCTACGAGCAGTACTTC. It is translated as CSVGDGTYEQYF.

This sequence joins TRBV5-1 and TRBJ2-7, with D tentatively TRBD2 (5 bases). Germline CDR1 is SGHRS and CDR2 is YFSETQ. The CDR3 contains 13 residues. The ends were cut back, 4 bases at V and 3 bases at J, with 11 bases in the middle. The CDR3 nucleotides are TGCGCCAGCAGCCACGGACTGATCTACGAGCAGTACTTC. Its protein is CASSHGLIYEQYF. Based on the CDR3 plus reference TRBV5-1 and TRBJ2-7, the full variable domain is KAGVTQTPRYLIKTRGQQVTLSCSPISGHRSVSWYQQTPGQGLQFLFEYFSETQRNKGNFPGRFSGRQFSNSRSEMNVSTLELGDSALYLCASSHGLIYEQYFGPGTRLTVT.

This clonotype was detected ten times or more. The chain is built from TRBV19 and TRBJ2-7; 8 bases line up with TRBD1. The CDR3 sequence is 15 residues long. Trimming at V came to 5 bases and at J to 0 bases, leaving 6 bases not matched to a gene. Per the germline V gene, CDR1 is LNHDA and CDR2 is SQIVND (reference sequence). Here the CDR3 reads CASSQTGGSSYEQYF. Written as DNA, the CDR3 is TGTGCCAGTAGTCAAACAGGGGGAAGCTCCTACGAGCAGTACTTC.

This clonotype was counted many times. The gene calls are TRBV6-2 or TRBV6-3 and TRBJ1-6; 9 bases agree with TRBD1. The CDR3 spans 16 residues. The V and J ends lost 8 bases and 7 bases, in that order; junction bases with no gene match: 12. CDR1 MNHEY and CDR2 SVGEGT come from the germline V gene. The CDR3 loop reads CASSPNRGLRNSPLHF. The CDR3 bases are TGTGCCAGCTCCCCGAACAGGGGGCTAAGGAATTCACCCCTCCACTTT.

This clonotype was detected many times. The V call is TRBV6-2 or TRBV6-3, the J call TRBJ1-1, with 7 bases matching TRBD1. J was trimmed by 1 base and V by 4 bases; bases with no gene match: 3. This CDR3 has 14 amino acids. Germline loops: CDR1 MNHEY, CDR2 SVGEGT. The chain's CDR3 is CASSSRQGNTEAFF. CDR3 sequence (DNA): TGTGCCAGCAGTTCCCGACAGGGGAACACTGAAGCTTTCTTT.

This clonotype was seen a handful of times. The J gene is TRBJ2-5, the V gene TRBV10-2; D ambiguous. Trimming stripped 7 bases from V and 0 bases from J, with 9 bases between. The CDR3 loop spans 13 amino acids. The germline V gene has CDR1 WSHSY and CDR2 SAAADI. CDR3 nucleotide sequence: TGCGCCAGCAATTATGGGAACCAAGAGACCCAGTACTTC. Protein product: CASNYGNQETQYF.

This clonotype was counted at least ten times. The chain is built from TRBV3-1 and TRBJ1-2; a possible D gene is TRBD1 (5 bases). This CDR3 contains 14 residues. From germline, CDR1 is LGHDT and CDR2 YNNKEL (reference sequence). Trimming pared 2 bases from V and 0 bases from J, leaving 7 bases between. The CDR3: CASSQRGANYGYTF. The CDR3 coding sequence is TGTGCCAGCAGCCAACGGGGCGCTAACTATGGCTACACCTTC.

This clonotype was observed a handful of times. The chain is built from TRBV29-1 and TRBJ2-3; D not certain. V was shortened by 4 bases and J by 7 bases, with 3 bases between the two germline ends. This CDR3 has 9 amino acids. Germline lookup yields CDR1 SQVTM and CDR2 ANQGSEA. The CDR3 nucleotides are TGCAGCGTTGGGAATACGCAGTATTTT. Amino acids: CSVGNTQYF.

This clonotype was picked up many times. This chain links TRBV19 with TRBJ1-4; D is undetermined. V lost 3 bases, J lost 8 bases, and 4 bases lay in between. The CDR3 extends over 11 amino acids. Germline assignment: CDR1 LNHDA and CDR2 SQIVND (reference sequence). CDR3 bases: TGTGCCAGTAGTATGATGGAAAAACTGTTTTTT. Its protein is CASSMMEKLFF.

V usage is TRBV20-1 and J usage is TRBJ1-5; D remains ambiguous. Trimming stripped 4 bases from V and 2 bases from J, with 12 bases between. The germline CDR1 and CDR2 sequences are DFQATT and SNEGSKA (reference sequence). The CDR3 contains 14 residues. CDR3 DNA: TGCAGTGCTAAGTTAGGGATTGGCAATCAGCCCCAGCATTTT. Encoded protein: CSAKLGIGNQPQHF.

This clonotype was seen at least ten times. The chain employs TRBV2 and TRBJ2-4, with 7 bases fitting TRBD2. V trimming: 0 bases; J trimming: 6 bases; junction bases outside the gene matches: 2. Per the germline V gene, CDR1 is SNHLY and CDR2 is FYNNEI. The CDR3 is 14 residues long. This CDR3 reads CASSEAREINIQYF. CDR3 DNA: TGTGCCAGCAGTGAAGCGCGGGAGATAAACATTCAGTACTTC.

This clonotype was seen many times. V gene TRBV7-2 combines with J gene TRBJ2-3; no reliable D call. V lost 2 bases to trimming and J lost 0 bases, with 6 bases between them. The CDR3 spans 14 residues. Germline CDR1 SGHTA, CDR2 FQGNSA. The CDR3 sequence is CASSLPPSTDTQYF. DNA of the CDR3: TGTGCCAGCAGCTTACCCCCTAGCACAGATACGCAGTATTTT.